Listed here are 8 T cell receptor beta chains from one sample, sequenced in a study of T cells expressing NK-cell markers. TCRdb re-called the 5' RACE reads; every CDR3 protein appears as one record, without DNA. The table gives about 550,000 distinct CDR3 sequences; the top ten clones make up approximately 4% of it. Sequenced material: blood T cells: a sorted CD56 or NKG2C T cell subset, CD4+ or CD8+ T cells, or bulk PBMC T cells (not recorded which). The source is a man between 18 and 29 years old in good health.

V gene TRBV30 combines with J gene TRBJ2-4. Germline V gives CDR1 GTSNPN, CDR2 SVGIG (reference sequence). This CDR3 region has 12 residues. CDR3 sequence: CAWTVGENIQYF. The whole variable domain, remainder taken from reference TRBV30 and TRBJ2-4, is SQTIHQWPATLVQPVGSPLSLECTVEGTSNPNLYWYRQAAGRGLQLLFYSVGIGQISSEVPQNLSASRPQDRQFILSSKKLLLSDSGFYLCAWTVGENIQYFGAGTRLSVL.

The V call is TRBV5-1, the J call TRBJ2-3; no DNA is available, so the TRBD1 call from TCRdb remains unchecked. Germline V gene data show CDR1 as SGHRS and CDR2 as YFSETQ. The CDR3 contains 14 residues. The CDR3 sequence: CASSLQRDTDTQYF.

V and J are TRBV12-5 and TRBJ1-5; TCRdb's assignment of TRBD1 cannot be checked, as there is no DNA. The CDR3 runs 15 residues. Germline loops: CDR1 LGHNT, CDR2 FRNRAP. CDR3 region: CASGLGGGRNQPQHF.

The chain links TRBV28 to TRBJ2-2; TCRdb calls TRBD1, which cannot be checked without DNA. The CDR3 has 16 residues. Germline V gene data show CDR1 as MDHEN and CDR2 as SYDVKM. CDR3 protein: CASSAEGTGATGELFF.

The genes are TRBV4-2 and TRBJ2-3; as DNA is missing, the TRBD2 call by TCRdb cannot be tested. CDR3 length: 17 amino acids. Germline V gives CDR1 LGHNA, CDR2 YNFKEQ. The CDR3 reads CASSQEEELSKGDTQYF.

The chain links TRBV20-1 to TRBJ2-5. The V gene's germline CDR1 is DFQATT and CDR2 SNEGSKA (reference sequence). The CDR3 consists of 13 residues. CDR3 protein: CSAQGPRWETQYF.

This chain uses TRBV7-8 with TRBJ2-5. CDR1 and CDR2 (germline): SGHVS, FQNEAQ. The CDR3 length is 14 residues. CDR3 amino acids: CASSRESNGETQYF.

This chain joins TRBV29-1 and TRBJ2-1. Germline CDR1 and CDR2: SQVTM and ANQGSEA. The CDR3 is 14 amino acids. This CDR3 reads CSDLAGTSYNEQFF.